These 31 T cell receptor beta chains were sequenced from one sample in a study of human T cells and chemical hapten exposure. TCRdb fed the RACE reads into MiXCR, producing one record per CDR3 protein. The data show 330,000 or so distinct CDR3 sequences, around 6% seen once. The time point denotes: patch test 2, 6 weeks after DPC sensitization. The treatment: therapeutic diphenylcyclopropenone sensitization with weekly scalp DPC. The material was whole blood, obtained in connection with sensitization to the hapten diphenylcyclopropenone (DPC). The receptor source for this set is a woman aged 18-29 years with alopecia areata. Some clones in this sample may be carry-over from other donors' samples.

This clonotype was recorded at least ten times. J is TRBJ1-1 and V is TRBV4-1, with unresolved D. V shed 3 bases and J shed 3 bases, with 14 bases lying between them. Looked up from germline, CDR1 is MGHRA and CDR2 is YSYEKL. This CDR3 has 15 amino acids. The CDR3 nucleotides are TGCGCCAGCAGCCAGAGCCTGGAGGGAGACACTGAAGCTTTCTTT. Amino acid sequence: CASSQSLEGDTEAFF.

This clonotype showed up many times. The rearrangement uses TRBV21-1 and TRBJ1-1. TRBV21-1 is marked as a pseudogene. The CDR3 runs to 14 residues. CDR3 in amino acids: CASSKSAWGTEAFF. Written as DNA, the CDR3 is TGTGCCAGCAGCAAATCAGCCTGGGGCACTGAAGCTTTCTTT.

This clonotype was recorded at least ten times. The chain links TRBV5-4 to TRBJ1-4, with TRBD1 matching over 9 bases. V lost 2 bases and J lost 5; bases outside the gene matches: 4. The CDR3 sequence is 15 residues long. Germline CDR1 and CDR2: SGHNT and YYREEE (reference sequence). CDR3 loop: CASSLRTGDNEKLFF. CDR3 sequence (DNA): TGTGCCAGCAGCTTACGGACAGGGGACAATGAAAAACTGTTTTTT.

This clonotype was seen repeatedly, ten times or more. V gene TRBV5-1 combines with J gene TRBJ1-2, with D maybe TRBD1 (5 bases). Germline V gives CDR1 SGHRS, CDR2 YFSETQ. V lost 2 bases to trimming and J lost 7 bases, with 18 bases between them. The CDR3 is 15 amino acids. CDR3 loop: CASSLVAAGGVGYTF. CDR3 coding DNA: TGCGCCAGCAGCTTAGTCGCAGCCGGGGGAGTTGGCTACACCTTC.

In its sample, this clonotype was seen many times. This chain links TRBV7-8 with TRBJ2-7, with no clear D. The CDR3 contains 11 residues. V was shortened by 4 bases and J by 4 bases, with 5 bases between the two germline ends. The germline V gene has CDR1 SGHVS and CDR2 FQNEAQ. The CDR3 nucleotides read TGTGCCAGCAGCTCCCATTACGAGCAGTACTTC. It yields the protein CASSSHYEQYF.

The V and J genes are TRBV9 and TRBJ2-1; 11 positions agree with TRBD2. The ends lost 1 base at V and 4 bases at J; junction bases unmatched: 1. The CDR3 contains 15 residues. From germline, CDR1 is SGDLS and CDR2 YYNGEE. The CDR3 nucleotides are TGTGCCAGCAGCGTATGGACTAGCGGGTACAATGAGCAGTTCTTC. It yields the protein CASSVWTSGYNEQFF.

The genes are TRBV18 and TRBJ2-2; D is ambiguous. Per germline, CDR1 KGHSH and CDR2 LQKENI. This CDR3 region has 15 residues. V was trimmed by 2 bases and J by 1 base, leaving 8 bases between them. This CDR3 is CASSPRQQNTGELFF. In DNA form, the CDR3 reads TGTGCCAGCTCACCAAGGCAACAGAACACCGGGGAGCTGTTTTTT.

This clonotype was detected only a few times. The genes are TRBV2 and TRBJ2-6, with D unresolved. V was clipped by 4 bases and J by 4 bases, with 11 bases between them. This CDR3 has 15 amino acids. CDR1 is SNHLY and CDR2 is FYNNEI in the germline V gene. The CDR3 DNA sequence: TGTGCCAGCAGTGTTGAGATCTCCGGGGCCAACGTCCTGACTTTC. Its protein product is CASSVEISGANVLTF.

This clonotype was observed many times. This chain joins TRBV10-3 and TRBJ2-7; 15 nucleotides align to TRBD2. CDR1 ENHRY and CDR2 SYGVKD come from the germline V gene. The length of the CDR3 is 20 residues. With V trimmed by 4 bases and J by 2 bases, 15 bases remained unmatched. The CDR3 loop is CAISGVVPGLAGGRTYEQYF. The DNA for the CDR3 is TGTGCCATCAGTGGGGTTGTTCCGGGACTAGCGGGGGGCAGGACCTACGAGCAGTACTTC.

CDR3 sequence (DNA): TGTGCCAGCAGTTTAACCTTTGGAAACACCATATATTTT. This codes for CASSLTFGNTIYF. The chain combines TRBV27 with TRBJ1-3, with D unclear. The germline V gene has CDR1 MNHEY and CDR2 SMNVEV (reference sequence). CDR3 length: 13 residues. Trimming removed 2 bases from V and 3 bases from J, with 5 bases in between.

This clonotype was detected a few times. This sequence joins TRBV7-2 and TRBJ1-2, with a weak D call TRBD1 (5 bases). This CDR3 comprises 14 residues. Germline CDR1 reads SGHTA; CDR2 reads FQGNSA. V lost 5 bases and J 8 bases, leaving 18 bases between the germline ends. The CDR3 protein is CASSVGIGGRGYTF. CDR3 sequence (DNA): TGTGCCAGCAGCGTGGGAATTGGGGGAAGAGGCTACACCTTC.

This clonotype was counted between two and nine times. The rearrangement links TRBV12-3 or TRBV12-4 to TRBJ1-1; D is unclear. CDR3 length: 13 residues. V shed 6 bases and J shed 4 bases, with 12 bases lying between them. In DNA, the CDR3 is TGTGCCAGCAGATTGGGTCGGTTCACTGAAGCTTTCTTT. Its translation: CASRLGRFTEAFF.

The table lists this clonotype with a few counts. The chain recombines TRBV12-3 or TRBV12-4 with TRBJ2-2, with 7 nucleotides matching TRBD2. Losses at the gene ends were 0 bases for V and 0 bases for J; bases not matched to a gene: 13. The CDR3 covers 20 residues. The CDR3: CASSLAPQRGLFANTGELFF. CDR3 bases: TGTGCCAGCAGTTTAGCCCCGCAGCGGGGCCTGTTCGCGAACACCGGGGAGCTGTTTTTT.

The V call is TRBV14, the J call TRBJ2-7, with D perhaps matching TRBD1 (6 bases). V shed 1 base and J shed 6 bases, with 22 bases lying between them. CDR1 and CDR2 (germline): SGHDN, FVKESK. The CDR3 consists of 17 residues. CDR3 region: CASSQGYGGQRRSEQYF. DNA for the CDR3: TGTGCCAGCAGCCAAGGATACGGAGGACAGCGGCGGTCCGAGCAGTACTTC.

The chain is built from TRBV6-6 and TRBJ1-4; TRBD1 agrees at 10 bases. The V segment lost 2 bases and the J segment 8 bases; nucleotides outside the gene matches: 8. Germline loops: CDR1 MNHNY, CDR2 SVGAGI (reference sequence). The CDR3 is 16 residues long. In nucleotides, the CDR3 is TGTGCCAGCAGTTACGGGACAGGGGTTGTCGGGGAAAAACTGTTTTTT. This codes for CASSYGTGVVGEKLFF.

This clonotype was recorded a few times. The rearrangement links TRBV7-2 to TRBJ2-5; 11 bases agree with TRBD2. The germline CDR1 and CDR2 sequences are SGHTA and FQGNSA. The ends lost 3 bases at V and 1 base at J; junction bases unmatched: 4. The CDR3 runs to 16 residues. CDR3 DNA: TGTGCCAGCAGCTTGCGACTAGCGGGGACCCAAGAGACCCAGTACTTC. This translates into CASSLRLAGTQETQYF. Combining the CDR3 with reference TRBV7-2 and TRBJ2-5 gives the whole variable domain GAGVSQSPSNKVTEKGKDVELRCDPISGHTALYWYRQSLGQGLEFLIYFQGNSAPDKSGLPSDRFSAERTGGSVSTLTIQRTQQEDSAVYLCASSLRLAGTQETQYFGPGTRLLVL.

This clonotype has a count of ten or more. V usage is TRBV28 and J usage is TRBJ1-6; no definite D call. Germline V gene data show CDR1 as MDHEN and CDR2 as SYDVKM. Trimming stripped 5 bases from V and 0 bases from J, with 11 bases between. This CDR3 is built from 16 residues. CDR3 sequence reads: CASSPLQDSYNSPLHF. The CDR3 bases are TGTGCCAGCAGTCCCCTGCAGGACTCCTATAATTCACCCCTCCACTTT.

The chain uses TRBV6-6 and TRBJ2-1; 7 bases agree with TRBD1. Unmatched junction bases numbered 16, after V lost 6 bases and J lost 8 bases. This CDR3 has 16 residues. Germline V gene lookup returns CDR1 MNHNY and CDR2 SVGAGI (reference sequence). CDR3: CASSQKQGRVSDEQFF. In nucleotides, the CDR3 is TGTGCCAGCAGCCAGAAACAGGGGAGAGTATCGGATGAGCAGTTCTTC.

This clonotype has at least ten counts. This rearrangement joins TRBV6-1 to TRBJ2-6, with D perhaps TRBD1 (6 bases). This CDR3 region has 19 residues. V was trimmed by 8 bases and J by 1 base, leaving 24 bases between them. CDR1 and CDR2 from the germline V gene are MNHNS and SASEGT. CDR3 sequence (DNA): TGTGCCAGCCCGGACAGAGCCGGCCCCCAAACGTCTGGGGCCAACGTCCTGACTTTC. The encoded protein is CASPDRAGPQTSGANVLTF.

This clonotype has a count of ten or more. The rearrangement joins TRBV20-1 to TRBJ2-5; D call uncertain. Trimming removed 7 bases from V and 5 bases from J, with 17 bases in between. CDR1 is DFQATT and CDR2 is SNEGSKA in the germline V gene (reference sequence). This CDR3 is built from 13 residues. The CDR3 DNA follows: TGCAGTGGGAGTAATCGGGCGTTGGAGACCCAGTACTTC. Its protein is CSGSNRALETQYF.

This clonotype was found a few times. The rearrangement links TRBV20-1 to TRBJ2-7; 8 bases line up with TRBD1. V gave up 1 base and J gave up 5 bases; unmatched junction bases: 13. The CDR3 length is 16 residues. Germline V CDR1 and CDR2: DFQATT, SNEGSKA (reference sequence). CDR3 sequence: CSARAFAQDRVNEQYF. The CDR3 nucleotides are TGCAGTGCTAGAGCTTTCGCCCAGGACAGGGTGAACGAGCAGTACTTC.

The gene calls are TRBV21-1 and TRBJ2-3; TRBD2, as called in the table, went unchecked against the DNA. TRBV21-1 is shown as a pseudogene. CDR3 size: 20 residues. CDR3 region: CASSKAARAGGSSSYSAQYF. For the CDR3, the DNA is TGTGCCAGCAGCAAAGCAGCTCGAGCGGGGGGGTCCTCGTCTTACTCAGCGCAGTATTTT.

This clonotype was seen many times. This chain connects TRBV6-1 to TRBJ1-1; a weak D match, TRBD1 (5 bases). Trimming left V 7 bases short and J 0 bases short, with 24 bases between. The CDR3 is 18 residues long. Per the germline V gene, CDR1 is MNHNS and CDR2 is SASEGT. CDR3 amino acids: CASTKMGKTGLMNTEAFF. CDR3 sequence (DNA): TGTGCCAGCACCAAGATGGGAAAGACGGGACTTATGAACACTGAAGCTTTCTTT.

The chain links TRBV2 to TRBJ2-7; D is unresolved. The CDR3 consists of 14 residues. Between the trimmed V and J ends, which lost 2 bases and 3 bases, there was a span of 11 bases. Germline loops: CDR1 SNHLY, CDR2 FYNNEI. The CDR3 region has the DNA TGTGCCAGCAGTGAAAAGTGGTTACTCTACGAGCAGTACTTC. Residues: CASSEKWLLYEQYF. The full variable domain, in which reference TRBV2 and TRBJ2-7 provide the parts outside the CDR3, is EPEVTQTPSHQVTQMGQEVILRCVPISNHLYFYWYRQILGQKVEFLVSFYNNEISEKSEIFDDQFSVERPDGSNFTLKIRSTKLEDSAMYFCASSEKWLLYEQYFGPGTRLTVT.

The chain couples TRBV4-2 to TRBJ2-5, with D unresolved. The V gene lost 4 bases and the J gene lost 2 bases, with 20 bases spanning the gap. Germline loops: CDR1 LGHNA, CDR2 YNFKEQ. The CDR3 covers 17 residues. CDR3: CASSPAPNSKRQETQYF. As DNA, the CDR3 is TGTGCCAGCAGCCCCGCCCCAAATAGTAAAAGGCAAGAGACCCAGTACTTC.

This clonotype was found a few times. This rearrangement joins TRBV11-2 to TRBJ2-3; D gene ambiguous. This CDR3 comprises 16 residues. Trimming took 7 bases from V and 0 from J, leaving 17 bases between them. Germline-derived CDR1 and CDR2 are SGHAT and FQNNGV. This CDR3 is CASTLTFTYSTDTQYF. CDR3 nucleotides: TGTGCCAGCACCCTTACATTCACATATAGCACAGATACGCAGTATTTT.

The rearrangement uses TRBV12-3 or TRBV12-4 and TRBJ1-2; D not resolved. This CDR3 region has 12 residues. With 5 bases removed from V and 5 bases from J, the gap between germline ends came to 9 bases. CDR3 coding DNA: TGTGCCAGCAGTCTGGAGGAATATGGCTACACCTTC. It codes for CASSLEEYGYTF.

The rearrangement links TRBV28 to TRBJ2-7, with D possibly being TRBD1 or TRBD2 (5 bases each). Trimming left V 7 bases short and J 0 bases short, with 10 bases between. This CDR3 has 13 residues. CDR1 and CDR2 from the germline V gene are MDHEN and SYDVKM. The CDR3 loop is CASTTGGSYEQYF. CDR3 coding DNA: TGTGCCAGCACCACTGGGGGCTCCTACGAGCAGTACTTC. Filled out from reference TRBV28 and TRBJ2-7, the complete variable domain reads DVKVTQSSRYLVKRTGEKVFLECVQDMDHENMFWYRQDPGLGLRLIYFSYDVKMKEKGDIPEGYSVSREKKERFSLILESASTNQTSMYLCASTTGGSYEQYFGPGTRLTVT.

There are many counts of this clonotype. The chain has TRBV5-1 and TRBJ1-6; possibly TRBD1 for D (6 bases). The CDR3 length is 14 residues. V was clipped by 2 bases and J by 8 bases, with 11 bases between them. Germline lookup yields CDR1 SGHRS and CDR2 YFSETQ. CDR3 amino acids: CASSFGQRDSPLHF. Written as DNA, the CDR3 is TGCGCCAGCAGCTTTGGACAGAGAGATTCACCCCTCCACTTT.

This clonotype was seen at least ten times. The chain recombines TRBV12-3 or TRBV12-4 with TRBJ2-1, with D unresolved. V lost 6 bases to trimming and J lost 6 bases, with 12 bases between them. The CDR3 has 13 amino acids. DNA for the CDR3: TGTGCCAGCAGCCCCCTGAGAGTCAATGAGCAGTTCTTC. Translating it yields CASSPLRVNEQFF.

This clonotype appeared a few times. The chain has TRBV11-2 and TRBJ1-4, with unresolved D. Trimming pared 5 bases from V and 7 bases from J, leaving 11 bases between. The CDR3 extends over 13 amino acids. Germline V lookup: CDR1 SGHAT, CDR2 FQNNGV. For the CDR3, the DNA is TGTGCCAGCAGCCGGATTCGTATTGAAAAACTGTTTTTT. Its protein product is CASSRIRIEKLFF.